These 30 T cell receptor beta chains share one sample of origin, sequenced in a study of response to subunit inactivated influenza vaccine. TCRdb itself ran the RT-PCR reads through MiXCR, one entry per CDR3 protein. In the table there are a few hundred thousand distinct CDR3 sequences, 11% of which are singletons. The sample was also linked to a second study, of T cells expressing NK-cell markers. That work contributes: The TCR beta cDNA came from 5'RACE template switching with UMIs.

The starting material was PBMCs from blood, obtained on the day of vaccination. These receptors all come from a man aged 45-60 years who received an inactivated influenza vaccine.

This clonotype was seen more than once but under ten times. This chain uses TRBV24-1 with TRBJ2-1; no firm D call. CDR1 is KGHDR, CDR2 SFDVKD, per germline. The CDR3 loop spans 12 amino acids. With 3 bases removed from V and 9 bases from J, the gap between germline ends came to 8 bases. CDR3 in amino acids: CATSDATGEQFF. The CDR3 region has the DNA TGTGCCACCAGTGATGCTACCGGTGAGCAGTTCTTC.

As for this clonotype: An end of the junction differs from the germline gene, which may be a read error. The V call is TRBV12-3 or TRBV12-4, the J call TRBJ2-2, with D perhaps matching TRBD1 or TRBD2 (5 bases each). There are 15 residues in the CDR3. The CDR3 here is CAISLAPGHTGELFF. CDR3 in DNA: TGTGCCATCAGTTTAGCACCGGGGCACACCGGGGAGCTGTTTTTT.

This clonotype occurred a few times. CDR3 bases: TGTGCCAGCAGAGGACTAGCGGTACTTACGGGGGGCTCCTACAATGAGCAGTTCTTC. Its protein is CASRGLAVLTGGSYNEQFF. The rearrangement uses TRBV6-2 or TRBV6-3 and TRBJ2-1, with TRBD2 matching over 10 bases. The CDR3 length is 19 residues. V lost 6 bases to trimming and J lost 0 bases; unmatched junction nucleotides: 14. Germline CDR1 MNHEY, CDR2 SVGEGT.

V and J are TRBV20-1 and TRBJ2-3; TRBD2 is a possible D gene (6 bases). The CDR3 runs to 16 residues. Trimming took off 7 bases at V and 2 bases at J, with 22 bases between the two ends. CDR1 and CDR2 (germline): DFQATT, SNEGSKA (reference sequence). The CDR3 DNA follows: TGCAGTGTATTCAGGGCAGGCGTGGGACTCACAGATACGCAGTATTTT. Its protein is CSVFRAGVGLTDTQYF.

This clonotype was seen ten or more times. The chain employs TRBV20-1 and TRBJ2-5; 8 nucleotides agree with TRBD2. Germline V gene data show CDR1 as DFQATT and CDR2 as SNEGSKA (reference sequence). Losses at the gene ends were 3 bases for V and 0 bases for J; bases not matched to a gene: 3. There are 14 residues in the CDR3. The CDR3 DNA follows: TGCAGTGCTAGTTATAGCGGGGACCAAGAGACCCAGTACTTC. Its translation is CSASYSGDQETQYF.

This chain connects TRBV13 to TRBJ1-5, with D hard to call. Germline CDR1 is PRHDT and CDR2 is FYEKMQ (reference sequence). Trimming pared 3 bases from V and 3 bases from J, leaving 12 bases between. The CDR3 sequence is 15 residues long. The CDR3 loop reads CASSFGRRTNQPQHF. CDR3 coding DNA: TGTGCCAGCAGCTTCGGTAGACGGACCAATCAGCCCCAGCATTTT.

The sample holds many counts of this clonotype. The rearrangement links TRBV7-9 to TRBJ2-1; 9 nucleotides match TRBD2. The CDR3 loop spans 16 amino acids. V was pared by 2 bases and J by 6 bases, with 8 bases of the junction left unmatched. The V gene's germline CDR1 is SEHNR and CDR2 FQNEAQ (reference sequence). CDR3 protein: CASSLLSGGPGNEQFF. CDR3 sequence (DNA): TGTGCCAGCAGCTTACTTAGCGGGGGCCCCGGCAATGAGCAGTTCTTC.

The chain couples TRBV4-3 to TRBJ2-1, with D perhaps TRBD2 (5 bases). CDR3 length equals 15 residues. Germline lookup yields CDR1 LGHNA and CDR2 YSLEER. The germline V and J ends were trimmed by 0 bases and 7 bases, with 13 bases remaining between them. CDR3 protein: CASSQEPLTGNEQFF. CDR3 in DNA: TGCGCCAGCAGCCAAGAACCCCTAACGGGGAATGAGCAGTTCTTC.

This clonotype occurred many times. The chain is built from TRBV2 and TRBJ2-1; tentative D call: TRBD2 (6 bases). V was cut by 4 bases and J by 6 bases, with 7 bases left in between. The CDR3 runs 12 residues. CDR1 is SNHLY, CDR2 FYNNEI, per germline. CDR3 bases: TGTGCCAGCAGTGCCGGGGGCAATGAGCAGTTCTTC. Translation: CASSAGGNEQFF.

This sequence joins TRBV5-6 and TRBJ1-4, with D hard to call. CDR3 length: 13 residues. V shed 4 bases and J shed 5 bases, with 9 bases lying between them. From germline, CDR1 is SGHDT and CDR2 YYEEEE. The CDR3 region is CASSPRWNEKLFF. The CDR3 DNA reads as TGTGCCAGCAGCCCTCGATGGAATGAAAAACTGTTTTTT.

This clonotype was detected ten times or more. This chain connects TRBV7-9 to TRBJ2-3; no clear D gene. The CDR3 length is 17 residues. The V gene's germline CDR1 is SEHNR and CDR2 FQNEAQ (reference sequence). Trimming pared 4 bases from V and 0 bases from J, leaving 17 bases between. As DNA, the CDR3 is TGTGCCAGCAGCTGGCCCCCCGCGCGAGCTAGCACAGATACGCAGTATTTT. As protein: CASSWPPARASTDTQYF.

There are a few counts of this clonotype. The chain combines TRBV7-8 with TRBJ2-3, with 10 bases aligning to TRBD2. The V segment lost 6 bases and the J segment 5 bases; nucleotides outside the gene matches: 8. Germline CDR1 is SGHVS and CDR2 is FQNEAQ. The CDR3 has 15 residues. CDR3 region: CASSLLAGYRDTQYF. DNA of the CDR3: TGTGCCAGCAGTTTACTAGCGGGATACCGAGATACGCAGTATTTT.

The rearrangement links TRBV29-1 to TRBJ2-5; a possible D gene is TRBD2 (5 bases). Germline V gene lookup returns CDR1 SQVTM and CDR2 ANQGSEA. The CDR3 is made up of 13 amino acids. The V and J ends lost 6 bases and 6 bases respectively, with 17 bases between them. The CDR3 DNA reads as TGCAGCGTGGAGGCCAGGCCCCGAAAGACCCAGTACTTC. Protein: CSVEARPRKTQYF.

The gene calls are TRBV7-2 and TRBJ2-7; possible D gene TRBD1, 6 bases. Germline lookup yields CDR1 SGHTA and CDR2 FQGNSA. V was pared by 1 base and J by 6 bases, with 10 bases between. The length of the CDR3 is 13 residues. CDR3 DNA sequence: TGTGCCAGCAGCTTAGGCTTGACAGGCGAGCAGTACTTC. It specifies CASSLGLTGEQYF.

The J gene is TRBJ2-7, the V gene TRBV5-1; the match to TRBD1 covers 7 bases. This CDR3 region has 16 residues. The trim removed 0 bases at V and 2 bases at J, leaving 8 bases unmatched. In germline, CDR1 is SGHRS, CDR2 YFSETQ. CDR3 residues: CASSLEPGQRTYEQYF. CDR3 sequence (DNA): TGCGCCAGCAGCTTGGAACCGGGACAGCGAACCTACGAGCAGTACTTC.

CDR3 coding DNA: TGTGCCAGCCCGGAAGGGGGGTGGATCTCCTATAATTCACCCCTCCACTTT. This translates into CASPEGGWISYNSPLHF. The chain uses TRBV6-9 and TRBJ1-6, with a weak D call TRBD1 (6 bases). The germline V gene has CDR1 MNHGY and CDR2 SVAAGI. The CDR3 covers 17 residues. Trimming took off 8 bases at V and 0 bases at J, with 17 bases between the two ends.

This chain uses TRBV5-6 with TRBJ1-2; 8 nucleotides match TRBD1. V was pared by 2 bases and J by 4 bases, with 10 bases of the junction left unmatched. Germline V gene sequence: CDR1 SGHDT, CDR2 YYEEEE. CDR3 length: 16 amino acids. The CDR3 sequence: CASSFTQGAFGYGYTF. DNA of the CDR3: TGTGCCAGCAGCTTTACGCAGGGGGCTTTCGGCTATGGCTACACCTTC.

This clonotype was counted between two and nine times. The chain employs TRBV18 and TRBJ2-1; TRBD2 matches 7 bases. Germline V gene sequence: CDR1 KGHSH, CDR2 LQKENI. The CDR3 sequence is 13 residues long. The V and J ends lost 5 bases and 15 bases, in that order; junction bases with no gene match: 13. As DNA, the CDR3 is TGTGCCAGCTCAAGTAAGGTAGCGGGCCCCATGTTCTTC. It specifies CASSSKVAGPMFF.

This clonotype has just a few counts. The rearrangement uses TRBV12-3 or TRBV12-4 and TRBJ2-7; the match to TRBD1 covers 7 bases. The CDR3 covers 16 residues. Trimming took 6 bases from V and 7 from J; bases not matched to a gene: 18. CDR3 sequence (DNA): TGTGCCAGCAGCCATCGACAGGGATTTACCTCTGGGGAGCAGTACTTC. Translating it yields CASSHRQGFTSGEQYF.

This clonotype was counted between two and nine times. The V gene is TRBV6-2 or TRBV6-3, the J gene TRBJ2-6, with TRBD1 matching over 8 bases. Germline assignment: CDR1 MNHEY and CDR2 SVGEGT. This CDR3 comprises 17 residues. V was clipped by 2 bases and J by 2 bases; unmatched bases: 5. The CDR3 nucleotides are TGTGCCAGCAGTTACCCGCAGGGGGCAGCTGGGGCCAACGTCCTGACTTTC. Its protein product is CASSYPQGAAGANVLTF.

This clonotype was observed a few times. The chain employs TRBV11-2 and TRBJ1-2; D not certain. Between the trimmed V and J ends, which lost 5 bases and 1 base, there was a span of 17 bases. The CDR3 extends over 16 amino acids. The V gene's germline CDR1 is SGHAT and CDR2 FQNNGV. This CDR3 reads CASSPPLPWNNYGYTF. CDR3 DNA: TGTGCCAGCAGCCCCCCCTTGCCTTGGAATAACTATGGCTACACCTTC.

This clonotype was counted ten times or more. This rearrangement joins TRBV10-3 to TRBJ2-2, with D perhaps given as TRBD1 or TRBD2 (5 bases each). CDR1 and CDR2 from the germline V gene are ENHRY and SYGVKD. CDR3 length: 15 residues. Between the trimmed V and J ends, which lost 8 bases and 3 bases, there was a span of 16 bases. CDR3 sequence reads: CAIGGARKDTGELFF. CDR3 DNA: TGTGCCATCGGGGGTGCCAGGAAAGACACCGGGGAGCTGTTTTTT.

Comments on this clonotype: Because the CDR3's place on the DNA is in doubt, the DNA is left out and the CDR3 is given as listed by TCRdb. The rearrangement joins TRBV30 to TRBJ2-1; the table's D call TRBD2 went unverified against the DNA. The CDR3 totals 14 residues, both ends included. Germline V CDR1 and CDR2: GTSNPN, SVGIG (reference sequence). This chain's CDR3 is CAWSVGSGNNEQLF.

This chain links TRBV4-1 with TRBJ2-7, with TRBD1 identical over 7 bases. Germline V CDR1 and CDR2: MGHRA, YSYEKL. V lost 4 bases to trimming and J lost 1 base; unmatched junction nucleotides: 7. The CDR3 consists of 15 residues. DNA of the CDR3: TGCGCCAGCAGCCTGACAGGGCAACGGTCCTACGAGCAGTACTTC. This translates into CASSLTGQRSYEQYF.

V and J are TRBV5-1 and TRBJ2-7; 9 nucleotides agree with TRBD1. V gave up 3 bases and J gave up 5 bases; unmatched junction bases: 15. Germline V gene lookup returns CDR1 SGHRS and CDR2 YFSETQ. This CDR3 is built from 17 residues. CDR3 in DNA: TGCGCCAGCAGCTCGCGCCTAAGGGACAGGGATTCCCACGAGCAGTACTTC. Residues: CASSSRLRDRDSHEQYF.

In this sample, this clonotype turned up a few times. The chain joins TRBV20-1 to TRBJ1-1; no reliable D call. This CDR3 region has 14 residues. Trimming removed 5 bases from V and 0 bases from J, with 13 bases in between. The V gene's germline CDR1 is DFQATT and CDR2 SNEGSKA (reference sequence). The CDR3 loop reads CSADLGLVNTEAFF. The CDR3 bases are TGCAGTGCTGATTTAGGGTTGGTGAACACTGAAGCTTTCTTT.

The gene calls are TRBV7-2 and TRBJ1-2; D might be TRBD1 (5 bases). The germline gives CDR1 SGHTA, CDR2 FQGNSA. V lost 3 bases and J lost 8, with 16 bases in between. The length of the CDR3 is 14 residues. Written as DNA, the CDR3 is TGTGCCAGCAGCTTCGGGACGGAGCGCAGGGGCTACACCTTC. Translation gives CASSFGTERRGYTF.

This clonotype was seen repeatedly, ten times or more. The chain joins TRBV5-1 to TRBJ1-5; a possible D gene is TRBD1 (5 bases). V lost 0 bases and J 4 bases, leaving 11 bases between the germline ends. Per germline, CDR1 SGHRS and CDR2 YFSETQ. The CDR3 is 15 residues long. CDR3 protein: CASSLDGGANQPQHF. Here the CDR3 DNA reads TGCGCCAGCAGCTTGGATGGTGGGGCAAATCAGCCCCAGCATTTT. Full variable domain (remainder filled in from reference TRBV5-1 and TRBJ1-5): KAGVTQTPRYLIKTRGQQVTLSCSPISGHRSVSWYQQTPGQGLQFLFEYFSETQRNKGNFPGRFSGRQFSNSRSEMNVSTLELGDSALYLCASSLDGGANQPQHFGDGTRLSIL.

In this sample, this clonotype turned up a few times. The chain joins TRBV28 to TRBJ2-1; D is ambiguous. The V gene's germline CDR1 is MDHEN and CDR2 SYDVKM. The V end lost 4 bases, the J end lost 8 bases, and 15 bases lay between the germline ends. The CDR3 covers 14 residues. The CDR3: CASSSLVGWDEQFF. The DNA of the CDR3 is TGTGCCAGCAGTTCCTTAGTGGGATGGGATGAGCAGTTCTTC.

In this sample, this clonotype turned up a few times. The chain uses TRBV12-3 or TRBV12-4 and TRBJ1-3, with unresolved D. Trimming removed 7 bases at V and 0 bases at J, with 22 bases between. The CDR3 consists of 18 residues. In nucleotides, the CDR3 is TGTGCCAGCACTCGGGCACGGATACCCTTTTTCTCTGGAAACACCATATATTTT. It codes for CASTRARIPFFSGNTIYF.